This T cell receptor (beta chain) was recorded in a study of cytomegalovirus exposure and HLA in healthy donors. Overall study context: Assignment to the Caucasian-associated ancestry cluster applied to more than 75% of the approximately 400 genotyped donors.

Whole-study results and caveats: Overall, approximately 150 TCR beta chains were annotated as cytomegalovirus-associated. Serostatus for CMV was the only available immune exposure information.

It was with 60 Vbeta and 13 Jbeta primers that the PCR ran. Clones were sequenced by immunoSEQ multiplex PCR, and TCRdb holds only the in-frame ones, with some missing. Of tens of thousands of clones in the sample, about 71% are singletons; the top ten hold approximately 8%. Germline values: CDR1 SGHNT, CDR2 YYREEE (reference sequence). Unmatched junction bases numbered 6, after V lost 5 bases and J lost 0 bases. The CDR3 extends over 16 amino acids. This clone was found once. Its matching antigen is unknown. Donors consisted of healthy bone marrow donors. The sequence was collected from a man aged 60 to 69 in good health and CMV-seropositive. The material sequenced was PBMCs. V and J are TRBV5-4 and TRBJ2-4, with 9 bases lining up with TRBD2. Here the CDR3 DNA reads TGTGCCAGCAGTAGCGGGAGTATCCTAGCCAAAAACATTCAGTACTTC. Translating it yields CASSSGSILAKNIQYF.